A single sample gave rise to the 2 T cell receptor beta chains below, sequenced in a study of T-cell memory formation after mild COVID-19. TCRdb reprocessed the 5' RACE reads via MiXCR and lists one record per CDR3 protein. The data contain tens of thousands of distinct CDR3 sequences, 9.5% of them singletons. What was sequenced was PBMCs or a T cell subset sorted from them (not recorded which). These receptors were taken from a man aged 18-30 years who had mild COVID-19 (a few samples of this study predate the infection). Cell type and time point are not known.

This clonotype was seen a handful of times. V and J are TRBV24-1 and TRBJ2-2; possibly TRBD2 for D (6 bases). The CDR3 spans 16 residues. V lost 3 bases and J lost 7, with 17 bases in between. CDR1 is KGHDR and CDR2 is SFDVKD in the germline V gene. This CDR3 is CATSDSSAGFNGELFF. CDR3 coding DNA: TGTGCCACCAGTGATAGCAGCGCGGGGTTCAACGGGGAGCTGTTTTTT.

This clonotype came up many times. This chain joins TRBV4-2 and TRBJ2-5; D not certain. Germline V gives CDR1 LGHNA, CDR2 YNFKEQ. Trimming took off 0 bases at V and 6 bases at J, with 11 bases between the two ends. The CDR3 contains 14 residues. The CDR3 sequence is CASSQDLVTQTQYF. CDR3 DNA: TGTGCCAGCAGCCAAGACCTGGTCACACAGACCCAGTACTTC.